This T cell receptor (beta chain) was recovered during a study of T cell changes during pregnancy in multiple sclerosis. This CDR3 comprises 16 residues. CDR1 and CDR2 from the germline V gene are KGHSH and LQKENI. Trimming left V 0 bases short and J 0 bases short, with 11 bases between. The repertoire was sequenced with immunoSEQ multiplex PCR; TCRdb's copy has only in-frame clones and lacks some. The table lists around 69,000 clones, around 90% of them singletons, with approximately 2% in the top ten. V and J are TRBV18 and TRBJ2-5; D remains unclear. This sequence originates from a female donor in good health, enrolled as a control in a pregnancy study. The sample consisted of peripheral blood, taken in the second trimester of pregnancy. The CDR3 loop reads CASSPPFSRYQETQYF. The CDR3 DNA is TGTGCCAGCTCACCACCATTCTCCCGGTACCAAGAGACCCAGTACTTC. The variable domain in full, with the rest retrieved from reference TRBV18 and TRBJ2-5, is NAGVMQNPRHLVRRRGQEARLRCSPMKGHSHVYWYRQLPEEGLKFMVYLQKENIIDESGMPKERFSAEFPKEGPSILRIQQVVRGDSAAYFCASSPPFSRYQETQYFGPGTRLLVL.